The clone carrying this T cell receptor (beta chain) was found a few times. In the same sample, other DNA sequences code for this CDR3. The V end was cut by 6 bases, the J end by 2 bases, with 5 bases between. This CDR3 contains 11 residues. Germline V gene lookup returns CDR1 SNHLY and CDR2 FYNNEI. Profiled with immunoSEQ multiplex PCR; TCRdb holds only in-frame clones, not every one. Among approximately 280,000 clones listed, 80% to 90% were seen once. This entry comes from a study of blood T cell repertoires in COVID-19. Whole-study context: The United States, Italy and Spain supplied acute and convalescent COVID-19 samples. From T cells, B-cell-depleted T cells, or PBMCs came the material, which was cDNA or gDNA.

Specimen: peripheral blood. The TCR was taken from a man aged 40-50 years with acute or convalescent COVID-19. The chain recombines TRBV2 with TRBJ2-7; D is undetermined. The CDR3 here is CASSPAYEQYF. The CDR3 region has the DNA TGTGCCAGCAGCCCCGCCTACGAGCAGTACTTC.